This is a list of T cell receptor beta chains from one sample in a study of blood T cell repertoires in COVID-19. Data came from immunoSEQ multiplex PCR; TCRdb stores just in-frame clones and leaves some out. The sample has 62,000 or so clones, about nine tenths seen once. The material sequenced was peripheral blood. The receptors originated from a human donor in a cohort sampled during active COVID-19. Both conserved end residues are part of each CDR3. Fields, in order: V gene, D gene, clone size, CDR3 protein. A D gene is named only where the DNA matches it firmly. For some rows the clone size is stated as once, few or many, or as a class when expanded; others skip it.

TRBV6-6	TRBD1	.	CASSETGQSRRQYF
TRBV5-5	TRBD1	.	CASSSFRDSYYEQYF
TRBV4-1	.	.	CASSQVGTHNFYEQYF
TRBV5-1	TRBD1	once	CASSSQGPSGANVLTF
TRBV12-3/TRBV12-4	.	.	CASSHGLAYGYTF
TRBV9	TRBD1	.	CASSEDRVADTQYF
TRBV15	TRBD2	once	CATSRGGLAGQETQYF
TRBV5-4	TRBD1	.	CASSLGDRVNYGYTF
TRBV5-1	.	.	CASSLAGGAPYEQYF
TRBV5-4	TRBD2	.	CASSFGTSGSYEQYF
TRBV12-3/TRBV12-4	.	.	CASKPNKNTEAFF
TRBV28	.	.	CASSSYQETQYF
TRBV5-1	TRBD2	.	CASSAAGGPNTGELFF
TRBV30	TRBD1	.	CAWTLTGAVRSPLHF
TRBV23-1	.	.	CASSPVLQYF
TRBV5-5	.	medium-sized	CASSLGPGVGSGNTIYF
TRBV18	.	.	CASSPAGNTEAFF
TRBV11-2	TRBD1	.	CASSRPGQGTYEQYF
TRBV3-1/TRBV3-2	.	.	CASSRRQGREAFF
TRBV6-5	.	.	CASSYSDLGVNEQFF
TRBV12-3/TRBV12-4	.	.	CASSLTGSYEQYF
TRBV7-8	.	.	CASSRWGGASDTQYF
TRBV9	.	medium-sized	CASSVYRANTGELFF
TRBV5-1	.	.	CASSLDSGETQYF
TRBV19	TRBD1	.	CASSSSTGLFTEEQYF
TRBV7-2	.	.	CASSLVGSSNTGELFF
TRBV7-9	TRBD1	.	CASSSGGWSEQYF
TRBV5-1	.	once	CASSFTGTEAFF
TRBV19	TRBD2	.	CASSRLAGGTGELFF
TRBV7-2	TRBD1	.	CASSKGTGNTGELFF
TRBV3-1/TRBV3-2	.	.	CASSQEQFHGYTF
TRBV7-2	.	.	CASSSWANSGANVLTF
TRBV25-1	TRBD1	once	CASSEYPGQLEDGYTF
TRBV20-1	TRBD1	.	CSASPGTGGDEQYF
TRBV24-1	.	.	CATSDSMIGKETQYF
TRBV12-2	.	.	CASRHGLAGVETQYF
TRBV5-6	TRBD1	.	CASSLLEGARPMGYTF
TRBV20-1	.	.	CSAQQETQYF
TRBV18	TRBD1	.	CASSTTGGSYNEQFF
TRBV7-2	TRBD1	.	CASSLRGLEQFF
TRBV10-1	TRBD2	.	CATRSGGRESGAYNEQFF